The clone carrying this T cell receptor beta chain was picked up a small number of times. Antigen specificity is unknown. Produced via immunoSEQ multiplex PCR; TCRdb's table is partial and in-frame only. The repertoire includes about 350,000 clones, just over 90% of them detected once, and roughly 3.9% sits in the top ten. This CDR3 is 15 amino acids long. From germline, CDR1 is LGHDT and CDR2 YNNKEL (reference sequence). Trimming cost V 4 bases and J 3 bases; bases outside gene matches: 9. These data originate in a study of Ad26.COV2.S vaccination and SARS-CoV-2 variants. Overall study findings and caveats: Placebo recipients trailed vaccine recipients in spike-specific TCR breadth.

The clonotype was recovered from a human donor who had recovered from COVID-19. The rearrangement uses TRBV3-1 (or the pseudogene TRBV3-2) and TRBJ2-7; 7 bases are shared with TRBD2. The starting material was peripheral blood, obtained after recovery from COVID-19. The CDR3 region is CASSPRLAIVYEQYF. The CDR3 coding sequence is TGTGCCAGCAGCCCCCGACTAGCCATAGTCTACGAGCAGTACTTC.